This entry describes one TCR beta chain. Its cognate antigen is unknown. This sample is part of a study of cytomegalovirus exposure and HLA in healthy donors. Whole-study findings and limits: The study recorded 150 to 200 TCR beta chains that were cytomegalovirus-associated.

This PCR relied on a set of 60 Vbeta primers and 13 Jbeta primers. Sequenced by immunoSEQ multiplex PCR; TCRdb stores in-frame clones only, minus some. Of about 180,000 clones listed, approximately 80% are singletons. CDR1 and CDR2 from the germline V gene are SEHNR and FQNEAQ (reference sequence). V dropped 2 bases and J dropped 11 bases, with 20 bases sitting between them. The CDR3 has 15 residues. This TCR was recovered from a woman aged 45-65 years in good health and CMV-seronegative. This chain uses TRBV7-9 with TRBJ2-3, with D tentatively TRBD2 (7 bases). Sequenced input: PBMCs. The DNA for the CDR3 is TGTGCCAGCAGCTTAAGCGGGGAGGGGGACCGGGTGCAGTATTTT. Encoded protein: CASSLSGEGDRVQYF.